This TCR beta chain was profiled in a study of CD8 T cells in ankylosing spondylitis. Each CDR3 protein gets one entry after TCRdb re-called the 5' RACE reads with MiXCR. The repertoire includes approximately 350,000 distinct CDR3 sequences, roughly 14% of them detected once, and roughly 1.1% sits in the top ten. The V gene end was trimmed by 6 bases and the J gene end by 7 bases; junction bases not matched to a gene: 12. CDR3 length: 14 residues. Looked up from germline, CDR1 is MGHDK and CDR2 is SYGVNS. V usage is TRBV25-1 and J usage is TRBJ2-7; 7 bases match TRBD1. Sequencing was carried out using blood, either unsorted or a sorted T cell fraction (not recorded which). The clonotype comes from a male donor with ankylosing spondylitis or in good health (not recorded which). The CDR3 is CASRGTAPHQEQYF. Here the CDR3 DNA reads TGTGCCAGCAGAGGGACAGCACCACATCAAGAGCAGTACTTC.